This T cell receptor (beta chain) was identified during a study of CD8+CD57+ T cells in acquired aplastic anemia. Study-wide background: Healthy donor CD4+ cell samples had a mean of roughly 10 million reads.

The CDR3 extends over 12 amino acids. The V end lost 8 bases, the J end lost 5 bases, and 7 bases lay between the germline ends. Germline loops: CDR1 SNHLY, CDR2 FYNNEI. Study-wide results and limits: Around 27 was the count of CD8+ CDR3 sequences that patients shared with controls.

As concerns this clonotype: What it binds is not known.

Genomic DNA was employed as the template in profiling TCR beta VDJ and CDR3. TCRdb reprocessed the reads with MiXCR, giving one entry per CDR3 protein. The data contain tens of thousands of distinct CDR3 sequences, about 56% of them singletons. The sample comprised sorted CD4+, CD8+, or CD8+CD57+ T cells (not recorded which) from PBMCs. V gene TRBV2 combines with J gene TRBJ1-6; D unresolved. The receptor's source is a human donor in good health, serving as a control. In DNA form, the CDR3 reads TGTGCCAGCCTGGAGGATAATTCACCCCTCCACTTT. Its protein is CASLEDNSPLHF.